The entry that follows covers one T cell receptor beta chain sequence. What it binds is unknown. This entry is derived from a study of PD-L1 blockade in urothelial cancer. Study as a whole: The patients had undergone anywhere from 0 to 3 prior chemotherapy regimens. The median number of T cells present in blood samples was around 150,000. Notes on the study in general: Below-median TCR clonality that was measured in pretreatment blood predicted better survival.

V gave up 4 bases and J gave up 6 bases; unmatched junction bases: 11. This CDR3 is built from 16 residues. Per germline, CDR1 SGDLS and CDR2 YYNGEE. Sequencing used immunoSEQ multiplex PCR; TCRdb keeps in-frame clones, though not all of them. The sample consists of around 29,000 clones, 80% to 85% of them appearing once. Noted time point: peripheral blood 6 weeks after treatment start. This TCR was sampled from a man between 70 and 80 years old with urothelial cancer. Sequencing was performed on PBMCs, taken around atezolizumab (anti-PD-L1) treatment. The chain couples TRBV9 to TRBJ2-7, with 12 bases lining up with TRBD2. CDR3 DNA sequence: TGTGCCAGCAGCAGAGGCCAACTAGCGGGAGGTGGCGAGCAGTACTTC. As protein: CASSRGQLAGGGEQYF.